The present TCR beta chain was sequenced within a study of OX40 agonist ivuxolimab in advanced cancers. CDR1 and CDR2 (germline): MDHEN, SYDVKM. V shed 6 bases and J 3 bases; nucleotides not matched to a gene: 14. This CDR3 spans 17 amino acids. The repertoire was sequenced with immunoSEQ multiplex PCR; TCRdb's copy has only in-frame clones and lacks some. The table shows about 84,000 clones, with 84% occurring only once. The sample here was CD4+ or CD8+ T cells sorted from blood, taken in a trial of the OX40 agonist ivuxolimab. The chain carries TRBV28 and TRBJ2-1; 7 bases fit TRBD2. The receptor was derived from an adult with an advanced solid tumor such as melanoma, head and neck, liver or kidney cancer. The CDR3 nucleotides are TGTGCCAGCAGCCGCCCACTGACCGGGACTAACTACAATGAGCAGTTCTTC. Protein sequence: CASSRPLTGTNYNEQFF.